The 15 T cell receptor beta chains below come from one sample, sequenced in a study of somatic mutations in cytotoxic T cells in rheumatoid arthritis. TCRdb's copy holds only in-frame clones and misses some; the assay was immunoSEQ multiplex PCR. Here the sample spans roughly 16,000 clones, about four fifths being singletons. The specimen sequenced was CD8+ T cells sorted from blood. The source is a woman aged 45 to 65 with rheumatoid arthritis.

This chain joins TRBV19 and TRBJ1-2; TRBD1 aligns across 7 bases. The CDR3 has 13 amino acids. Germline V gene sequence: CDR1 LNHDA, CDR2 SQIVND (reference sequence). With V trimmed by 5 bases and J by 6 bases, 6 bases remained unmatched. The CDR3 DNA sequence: TGTGCCAGTAGTGAAGGGGGCCGAGATGGCTACACCTTC. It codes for CASSEGGRDGYTF.

As DNA, the CDR3 is TGTGCCAGCAGCTCCAGATCAGGGACCTCCGGGTACGAGCAGTACTTC. The encoded protein is CASSSRSGTSGYEQYF. V and J are TRBV7-6 and TRBJ2-7; D might be TRBD1 or TRBD2, each matching 5 bases. V lost 4 bases and J lost 4, with 20 bases in between. CDR3 length: 16 residues. CDR1 and CDR2 (germline): SGHVS, FNYEAQ.

The CDR3 region has the DNA TGCGCCAGCAGCTTGGTAGGACATACCTTCTCTGGAAACACCATATATTTT. This sequence encodes CASSLVGHTFSGNTIYF. The rearrangement uses TRBV5-1 and TRBJ1-3; a weak D match, TRBD1 (5 bases). Germline lookup yields CDR1 SGHRS and CDR2 YFSETQ. V was shortened by 0 bases and J by 0 bases, with 13 bases between the two germline ends. This CDR3 spans 17 amino acids.

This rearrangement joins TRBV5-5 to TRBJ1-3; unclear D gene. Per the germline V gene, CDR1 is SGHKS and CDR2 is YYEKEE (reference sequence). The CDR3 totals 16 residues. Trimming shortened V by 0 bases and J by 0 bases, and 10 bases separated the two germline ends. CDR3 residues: CASSLESGISGNTIYF. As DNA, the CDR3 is TGTGCCAGCAGCTTGGAATCCGGAATCTCTGGAAACACCATATATTTT.

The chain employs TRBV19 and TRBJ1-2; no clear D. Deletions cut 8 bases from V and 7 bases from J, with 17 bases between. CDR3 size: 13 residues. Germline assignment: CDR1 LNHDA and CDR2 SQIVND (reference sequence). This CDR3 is CASVVGSSFGYTF. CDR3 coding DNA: TGTGCCAGTGTCGTTGGCTCCTCCTTTGGCTACACCTTC.

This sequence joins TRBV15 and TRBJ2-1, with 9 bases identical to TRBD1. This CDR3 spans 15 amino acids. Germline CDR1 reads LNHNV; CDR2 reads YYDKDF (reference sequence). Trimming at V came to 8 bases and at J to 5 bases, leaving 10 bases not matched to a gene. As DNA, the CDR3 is TGTGCCACCCGTGATCACAGGGGGCCTAACAATGAGCAGTTCTTC. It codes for CATRDHRGPNNEQFF.

DNA for the CDR3: TGTGCCAGCAGTAATGACAGGGGGCTCGAGACCCAGTACTTC. Translation gives CASSNDRGLETQYF. The chain couples TRBV25-1 to TRBJ2-5, with 10 bases that match TRBD1. V lost 5 bases to trimming and J lost 5 bases; unmatched junction nucleotides: 5. The CDR3 spans 14 residues. Germline V gene lookup returns CDR1 MGHDK and CDR2 SYGVNS.

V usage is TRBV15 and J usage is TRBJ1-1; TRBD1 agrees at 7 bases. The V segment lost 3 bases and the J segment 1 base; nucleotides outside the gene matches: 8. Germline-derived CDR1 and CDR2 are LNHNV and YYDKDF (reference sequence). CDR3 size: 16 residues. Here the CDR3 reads CATSRVETGQNTEAFF. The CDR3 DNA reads TGTGCCACCAGCAGGGTAGAGACAGGGCAGAACACTGAAGCTTTCTTT.

CDR3 amino acids: CASSQNRDSYMNTEAFF. CDR3 bases: TGTGCCAGCAGCCAGAACAGGGACAGTTACATGAACACTGAAGCTTTCTTT. V gene TRBV7-9 combines with J gene TRBJ1-1, with TRBD1 matching 7 bases. The germline gives CDR1 SEHNR, CDR2 FQNEAQ (reference sequence). With 5 bases clipped from V and 0 bases from J, the junction kept 12 bases outside the gene matches. The CDR3 loop spans 17 amino acids.

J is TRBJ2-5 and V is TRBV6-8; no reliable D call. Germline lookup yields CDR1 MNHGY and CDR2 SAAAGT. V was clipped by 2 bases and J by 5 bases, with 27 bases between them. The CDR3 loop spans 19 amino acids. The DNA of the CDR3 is TGTGCCAGCAGTTACGCTCTGGCAGGTGAAGGGTCCCATAAGGAGACCCAGTACTTC. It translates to CASSYALAGEGSHKETQYF.

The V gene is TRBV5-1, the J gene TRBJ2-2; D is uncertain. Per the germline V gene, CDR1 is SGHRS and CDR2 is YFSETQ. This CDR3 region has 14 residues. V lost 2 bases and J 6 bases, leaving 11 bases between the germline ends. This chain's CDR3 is CASSLVPSPGELFF. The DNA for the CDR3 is TGCGCCAGCAGCTTAGTCCCTTCCCCCGGGGAGCTGTTTTTT.

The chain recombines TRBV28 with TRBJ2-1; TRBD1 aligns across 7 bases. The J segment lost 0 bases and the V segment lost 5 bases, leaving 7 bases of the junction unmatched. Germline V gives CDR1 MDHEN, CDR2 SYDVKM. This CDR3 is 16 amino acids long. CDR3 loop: CASSPRGFSSYNEQFF. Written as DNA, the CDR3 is TGTGCCAGCAGTCCCAGGGGGTTCAGCTCCTACAATGAGCAGTTCTTC.

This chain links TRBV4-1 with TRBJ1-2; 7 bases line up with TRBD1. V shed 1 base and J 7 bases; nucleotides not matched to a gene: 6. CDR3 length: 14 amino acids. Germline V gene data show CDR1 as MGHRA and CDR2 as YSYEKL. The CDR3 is CASSQVDRAGGYTF. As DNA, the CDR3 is TGCGCCAGCAGCCAAGTTGACAGGGCGGGTGGCTACACCTTC.

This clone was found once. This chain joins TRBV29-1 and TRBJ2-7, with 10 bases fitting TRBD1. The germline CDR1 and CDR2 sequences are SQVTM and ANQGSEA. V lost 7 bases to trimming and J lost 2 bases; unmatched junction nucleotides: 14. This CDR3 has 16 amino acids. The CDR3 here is CSALTGAGTGAYEQYF. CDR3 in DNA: TGCAGCGCCCTAACAGGGGCTGGGACAGGGGCCTACGAGCAGTACTTC.

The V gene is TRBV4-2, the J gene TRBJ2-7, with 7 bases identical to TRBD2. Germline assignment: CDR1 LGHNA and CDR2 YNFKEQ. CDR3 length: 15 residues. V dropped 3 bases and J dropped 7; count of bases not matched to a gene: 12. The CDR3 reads CASSQERGGAWEQYF. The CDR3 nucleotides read TGTGCCAGCAGCCAGGAGCGGGGCGGGGCTTGGGAGCAGTACTTC.